This TCR beta chain was observed in a study of blood T cell repertoires in COVID-19. Overall study context: COVID-19 samples collected from the United States, Italy and Spain covered acute and convalescent phases. The cDNA or gDNA used as material had been derived from T cells, B-cell-depleted T cells, or PBMCs.

Germline CDR1 MNHEY, CDR2 SMNVEV (reference sequence). Unmatched junction bases numbered 16, after V lost 5 bases and J lost 3 bases. The length of the CDR3 is 19 residues. How the authors handled the data: The authors estimated nucleated cell counts from reference gene primer amplification. Some clones are missing from TCRdb's copy, which holds only in-frame ones; the method was immunoSEQ multiplex PCR. V and J calls and clone size follow that table, whereas D and trimming were derived from the DNA. The data contain over 95,000 clones, roughly 76% of them seen just once; the ten biggest clones take up more than 9%.

The chain couples TRBV27 to TRBJ2-6; 7 bases are shared with TRBD2. The TCR sequence derives from a human donor in a cohort sampled during active COVID-19. Sequenced: peripheral blood. CDR3 bases: TGTGCCAGCAGTCCCCTTTCCGAGGCGGGAGACTTTGGGGCCAACGTCCTGACTTTC. Protein: CASSPLSEAGDFGANVLTF. Combining the CDR3 with reference TRBV27 and TRBJ2-6 gives the whole variable domain EAQVTQNPRYLITVTGKKLTVTCSQNMNHEYMSWYRQDPGLGLRQIYYSMNVEVTDKGDVPEGYKVSRKEKRNFPLILESPSPNQTSLYFCASSPLSEAGDFGANVLTFGAGSRLTVL.